This TCR beta chain emerged from a study of monozygotic twins with inflammatory bowel disease. Whole-study results and caveats: Repertoire similarity did not differ between concordant and discordant twins, perhaps due to limited power.

TCRdb re-called the 5' RACE reads and shows each CDR3 protein once, DNA omitted. This sample's clone table lists about 210,000 distinct CDR3 sequences. CDR3 length: 16 amino acids. Whole blood without T cell sorting served as the source of isolated total RNA. As regards this clonotype: The target antigen is unknown.

The sequenced sample was blood. The chain combines TRBV12-3 or TRBV12-4 with TRBJ2-7; checking the TCRdb D call of TRBD2 is not possible without DNA. The receptor's source is a human donor with ulcerative colitis or Crohn's disease, or a healthy co-twin of an affected twin (not recorded which). The CDR3: CASSHIRTTLNYEQYF.